The rows below give T cell receptor beta chains drawn from one sample of a study of molecular identifiers for immune sequencing clone quantification. TCRdb fed the PCR reads into MiXCR, producing one record per CDR3 protein. The repertoire holds under 600,000 distinct CDR3 sequences, with around a fifth as singletons. Sequenced material: naive CD8+ T cells from blood, with Jurkat cell RNA spiked in. The source is a human donor in good health. Some libraries in this study had Jurkat cell RNA spiked in. Both conserved end residues are part of each CDR3. D genes are given only for firm matches. Size tells how often a clone was seen (once, few, many) or the class of an expanded clone, and some rows leave it out.

d_call,v_call,clone_size,j_call,cdr3_aa,cdr3_nt
TRBD1,TRBV6-2/TRBV6-3,few,TRBJ1-5,CASNLQGNQPQHF,TGTGCCAGCAACCTACAGGGGAATCAGCCCCAGCATTTT
TRBD1,TRBV7-9,many,TRBJ2-7,CASSPTGQVHEQYF,TGTGCCAGCAGCCCAACCGGACAGGTCCACGAGCAGTACTTC
NA,TRBV5-1,many,TRBJ2-7,CASSFGAGPREQYF,NA
NA,TRBV4-2,once,TRBJ1-5,CASSQRDNNQPQHF,TGTGCCAGCAGCCAGCGGGACAACAATCAGCCCCAGCATTTT
TRBD1,TRBV27,few,TRBJ1-4,CASSLIQGFNEKLFF,TGTGCCAGCAGTTTAATACAGGGGTTTAATGAAAAACTGTTTTTT
TRBD2,TRBV4-3,NA,TRBJ2-7,CASSQDLAGAAGEQYF,TGCGCCAGCAGCCAAGACCTAGCGGGAGCGGCGGGGGAGCAGTACTTC
TRBD1,TRBV27,many,TRBJ2-7,CASSLQGAYEQYF,TGTGCCAGCAGTTTACAGGGGGCCTACGAGCAGTACTTC
TRBD2,TRBV6-2/TRBV6-3,few,TRBJ2-3,CASSYGGDSPTDAQYF,TGTGCCAGCAGTTACGGGGGGGATTCCCCCACAGATGCGCAGTATTTT
NA,TRBV11-2,few,TRBJ1-2,CASSLDRGGHSDGYGYTF,TGTGCCAGCAGCTTAGATAGAGGGGGGCATTCTGATGGCTATGGCTACACCTTC
TRBD1,TRBV6-1,NA,TRBJ1-1,CASSDVQGMNTEAFF,TGTGCCAGCAGTGACGTACAGGGGATGAACACTGAAGCTTTCTTT
NA,TRBV6-2/TRBV6-3,few,TRBJ1-2,CASSYTHYGYTF,TGTGCCAGCAGTTATACCCATTATGGCTACACCTTC
NA,TRBV14,NA,TRBJ2-7,CASSQGGAGYYEQYF,TGTGCCAGCAGCCAAGGAGGCGCAGGGTACTACGAGCAGTACTTC
NA,TRBV28,many,TRBJ1-5,CASSAVGPSNQPQHF,TGTGCCAGCAGTGCCGTGGGACCTAGCAATCAGCCCCAGCATTTT
NA,TRBV6-2/TRBV6-3,many,TRBJ2-6,CASSYPLEVVLTF,TGTGCCAGCAGTTACCCGCTCGAGGTCGTCCTGACTTTC
NA,TRBV4-1,NA,TRBJ2-3,CASSQDMSNQGTDTRYF,TGCGCCAGCAGCCAAGATATGTCCAATCAGGGCACAGATACGCGGTATTTT
NA,TRBV4-2,NA,TRBJ1-1,CASGQVGETAMNTEAFF,TGTGCCAGCGGCCAAGTTGGGGAGACAGCGATGAACACTGAAGCTTTCTTT
TRBD1,TRBV5-1,many,TRBJ1-1,CASSTGQGALMNTEAFF,TGCGCCAGCAGCACCGGACAGGGGGCTCTCATGAACACTGAAGCTTTCTTT
TRBD1,TRBV6-2/TRBV6-3,few,TRBJ1-1,CASSYSPGGQTEAFF,TGTGCCAGCAGTTACTCGCCAGGGGGCCAAACTGAAGCTTTCTTT
NA,TRBV6-5,many,TRBJ2-7,CASSYGLGYEQYF,TGTGCCAGCAGTTACGGTTTGGGGTACGAGCAGTACTTC
TRBD1,TRBV7-8,few,TRBJ2-7,CASSLAAGGYKSISYEQYF,TGTGCCAGCAGCTTAGCGGCAGGGGGATATAAGTCCATCTCCTACGAGCAGTACTTC
NA,TRBV27,NA,TRBJ2-1,CASSLGGSNNEQFF,TGTGCCAGCAGTTTGGGGGGAAGTAACAATGAGCAGTTCTTC
TRBD2,TRBV5-8,many,TRBJ2-7,CASSSGLALYEQYF,TGTGCCAGCAGCTCGGGACTAGCGCTCTACGAGCAGTACTTC